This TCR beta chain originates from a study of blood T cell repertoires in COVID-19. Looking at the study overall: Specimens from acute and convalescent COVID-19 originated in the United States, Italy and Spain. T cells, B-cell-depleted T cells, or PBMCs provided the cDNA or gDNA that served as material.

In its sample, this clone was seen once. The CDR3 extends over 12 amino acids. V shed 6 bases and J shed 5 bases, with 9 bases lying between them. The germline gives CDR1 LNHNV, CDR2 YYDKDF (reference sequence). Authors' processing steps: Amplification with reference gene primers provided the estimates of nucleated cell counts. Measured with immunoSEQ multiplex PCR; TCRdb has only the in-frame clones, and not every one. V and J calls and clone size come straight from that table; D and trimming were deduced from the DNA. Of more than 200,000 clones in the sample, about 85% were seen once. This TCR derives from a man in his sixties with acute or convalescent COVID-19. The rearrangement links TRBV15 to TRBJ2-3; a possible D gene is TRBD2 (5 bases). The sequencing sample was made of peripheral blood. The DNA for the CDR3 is TGTGCCACCAGGGAGAGCGGAGATACGCAGTATTTT. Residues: CATRESGDTQYF.